This T cell receptor beta chain emerged from a study of shared clonotypes between healthy human individuals. This CDR3 has 13 amino acids. Germline CDR1 reads MNHEY; CDR2 reads SMNVEV (reference sequence). V lost 2 bases to trimming and J lost 10 bases; unmatched junction nucleotides: 3. To note about this clone: Its target is not known.

Selected positively for CCR7 and CD45RO-negative, naive CD8 cells excluded terminally differentiated effector memory CD45RA+ cells. Study results and limitations: Rarefaction analysis demonstrated incomplete sorted-subset sequencing notwithstanding large depth.

Clones were read by immunoSEQ multiplex PCR, and TCRdb kept only the in-frame ones, dropping some. In the table there are around 610,000 clones, roughly 96% of which are singletons. The V gene is TRBV27, the J gene TRBJ2-1, with 9 bases that match TRBD2. Specimen: naive CD8+ T cells sorted from blood. The TCR sequence derives from a woman aged 30 to 39 in good health. The CDR3 here is CASSLGLAGEQFF. The CDR3 coding sequence is TGTGCCAGCAGTTTAGGTCTAGCGGGAGAGCAGTTCTTC.